Below are 3 T cell receptor beta chains sequenced from a single sample in a study of T cell repertoires in cytomegalovirus infection. A single record per CDR3 protein comes from TCRdb applying MiXCR to the reads. The profile shows 150,000 to 200,000 distinct CDR3 sequences, 15% to 20% of them singletons. Specimen: CD8+ T cells from PBMCs. These receptors were obtained from a human donor in good health (CMV status not recorded). Some clones in this sample may be carry-over from other donors' samples.

This chain joins TRBV10-1 and TRBJ2-3, with D possibly matching TRBD2 (5 bases). There are 13 residues in the CDR3. V gave up 2 bases and J gave up 3 bases, with 6 bases separating them. CDR1 is WNHNN and CDR2 is SYGVQD in the germline V gene (reference sequence). The CDR3 loop reads CASSETGTDTQYF. CDR3 bases: TGCGCCAGCAGTGAGACGGGAACAGATACGCAGTATTTT.

This clonotype appeared a few times. The chain has TRBV27 and TRBJ1-2; no clear D gene. Trimming pared 5 bases from V and 5 bases from J, leaving 21 bases between. In germline, CDR1 is MNHEY, CDR2 SMNVEV (reference sequence). There are 16 residues in the CDR3. In nucleotides, the CDR3 is TGTGCCAGCAGTATTAGAGCCAAGGCCCCCCTTTATGGCTACACCTTC. Its protein is CASSIRAKAPLYGYTF.

The J gene is TRBJ2-7, the V gene TRBV20-1, with 8 nucleotides matching TRBD1. Germline loops: CDR1 DFQATT, CDR2 SNEGSKA (reference sequence). The CDR3 covers 13 residues. As DNA, the CDR3 is TGCAGCCTAAGAAAAGGACAGGGCTACGAGCAGTACTTC. It translates to CSLRKGQGYEQYF.